These T cell receptor beta chains were read from a single sample in a study of naive and memory T cell subsets. TCRdb fed the 5' RACE reads into MiXCR, producing one record per CDR3 protein. The data show 57,000 or so distinct CDR3 sequences, around 7.3% seen once. All receptors derive from a male donor in good health. Each CDR3 is given with its conserved first and last residue. A D gene is named only where the DNA matches it firmly. Part of the rows lack a size; the others show once, few, many or a class for expanded clones.

j_gene | v_gene | d_gene | abundance | CDR3aa | CDR3nt
TRBJ1-1 | TRBV5-1 | NA | few | CASSYIQGGEAFF | TGCGCCAGCAGCTACATTCAGGGAGGTGAAGCTTTCTTT
TRBJ1-5 | TRBV27 | NA | many | CASSPRVASYQPQHF | TGTGCCAGCAGTCCCCGTGTCGCTTCGTATCAGCCCCAGCATTTT
TRBJ2-1 | TRBV20-1 | TRBD2 | few | CSAGGLAGDLNYNEQFF | TGCAGTGCTGGGGGACTAGCGGGGGACCTCAACTACAATGAGCAGTTCTTC
TRBJ2-1 | TRBV5-1 | NA | many | CASSWGAAYNEQFF | TGCGCCAGCAGCTGGGGGGCAGCCTACAATGAGCAGTTCTTC
TRBJ2-3 | TRBV29-1 | TRBD2 | many | CSVGSGGASDTQYF | TGCAGCGTTGGCAGCGGGGGGGCCTCAGATACGCAGTATTTT
TRBJ1-6 | TRBV9 | NA | few | CASSVAEGHNSPLHF | TGTGCCAGCAGCGTAGCGGAGGGACACAATTCACCCCTCCACTTT
TRBJ2-3 | TRBV18 | TRBD1 | many | CASSPPPGQGPGDTQYF | TGTGCCAGCTCACCACCTCCGGGACAGGGGCCGGGGGATACGCAGTATTTT
TRBJ2-5 | TRBV6-5 | NA | many | CASNPRTEIQETQYF | TGTGCCAGCAACCCCCGGACGGAGATCCAAGAGACCCAGTACTTC
TRBJ2-2 | TRBV2 | TRBD1 | many | CASRGTENTGELFF | TGTGCCAGCAGGGGGACAGAGAACACCGGGGAGCTGTTTTTT
TRBJ2-1 | TRBV12-3/TRBV12-4 | TRBD1 | few | CASSAQGDVYNEQFF | TGTGCCAGCAGTGCCCAGGGGGACGTCTACAATGAGCAGTTCTTC
TRBJ1-5 | TRBV29-1 | NA | many | CSVRYGDGNQPQHF | TGCAGCGTCCGATATGGTGATGGCAATCAGCCCCAGCATTTT
TRBJ1-2 | TRBV19 | NA | NA | CASSSDMNYGYTF | TGTGCCAGTAGTTCGGACATGAACTATGGCTACACCTTC
TRBJ1-5 | TRBV19 | NA | NA | CASSIPGGHEPQHF | TGTGCCAGTAGTATACCGGGAGGGCATGAGCCCCAGCATTTT
TRBJ2-3 | TRBV29-1 | TRBD2 | few | CSVATSGRQNTQYF | TGCAGCGTTGCGACTAGCGGGAGGCAAAATACGCAGTATTTT
TRBJ1-5 | TRBV5-1 | NA | NA | CASSLGTVESNQPQHF | TGCGCCAGCAGCTTGGGGACAGTCGAAAGCAATCAGCCCCAGCATTTT
TRBJ1-1 | TRBV6-1 | NA | few | CASRGTTEAFF | TGTGCCAGCAGGGGGACAACTGAAGCTTTCTTT
TRBJ2-1 | TRBV6-6 | TRBD2 | many | CASLSNSGRGGKDEQFF | TGTGCCAGCCTTTCTAACTCGGGAAGGGGAGGGAAGGATGAGCAGTTCTTC
TRBJ1-5 | TRBV7-2 | TRBD1 | few | CASSLPVGQPGNQPQHF | TGTGCCAGCAGCTTGCCGGTGGGACAGCCGGGCAATCAGCCCCAGCATTTT
TRBJ1-1 | TRBV6-5 | NA | NA | CASSYLGRGTEAFF | TGTGCCAGCAGTTACCTAGGCAGGGGAACTGAAGCTTTCTTT
TRBJ2-1 | TRBV4-1 | TRBD2 | many | CASSQGLAGGSNAYNEQFF | TGCGCCAGCAGCCAAGGTCTAGCGGGGGGTTCTAACGCCTACAATGAGCAGTTCTTC
TRBJ1-1 | TRBV29-1 | NA | many | CSTRHGDKAFF | TGCAGCACCCGGCATGGCGATAAAGCTTTCTTT
TRBJ2-5 | TRBV18 | NA | NA | CASSPTFGGGLSPEYF | TGTGCCAGCTCACCCACGTTCGGCGGGGGCCTTTCTCCCGAGTACTTC
TRBJ2-3 | TRBV25-1 | NA | many | CASSSVGTDTQYF | TGTGCCAGCAGTTCGGTCGGCACAGATACGCAGTATTTT
TRBJ2-3 | TRBV7-9 | NA | few | CASSLAQPSDTDTQYF | TGTGCCAGCAGCTTAGCTCAGCCCAGCGACACAGATACGCAGTATTTT
TRBJ1-5 | TRBV6-1 | NA | few | CASSEVELGQSNQPQHF | TGTGCCAGCAGTGAAGTTGAGTTGGGGCAGTCCAATCAGCCCCAGCATTTT
TRBJ2-1 | TRBV12-5 | NA | many | CASGLGLNNEQFF | TGTGCTAGTGGGTTAGGGTTGAACAATGAGCAGTTCTTC
TRBJ2-1 | TRBV6-5 | TRBD1 | NA | CASSYDGQGGSGKLYNEQFF | TGTGCCAGCAGTTACGACGGACAGGGGGGTAGCGGCAAACTCTACAATGAGCAGTTCTTC
TRBJ2-6 | TRBV20-1 | NA | few | CSASLKSSGANVLTF | TGCAGTGCATCCCTCAAGAGCTCTGGGGCCAACGTCCTGACTTTC
TRBJ2-1 | TRBV4-2 | TRBD2 | NA | CASSQLLLAGGNEQFF | TGTGCCAGCAGCCAATTGCTTCTAGCGGGAGGCAATGAGCAGTTCTTC
TRBJ1-6 | TRBV15 | NA | many | CATSRDRGRGRGYNSPLHF | TGTGCCACCAGCAGAGATCGGGGCCGGGGCCGAGGTTATAATTCACCCCTCCACTTT
TRBJ1-1 | TRBV7-9 | NA | NA | CASSLAADEAFF | TGTGCCAGCAGCTTAGCGGCGGACGAAGCTTTCTTT
TRBJ2-5 | TRBV4-1 | NA | few | CASSQVVGTAGKETQYF | TGCGCCAGCAGCCAAGTGGTCGGGACAGCGGGGAAGGAGACCCAGTACTTC
TRBJ2-3 | TRBV5-4 | TRBD2 | few | CASSLSGRLDTDTQYF | TGTGCCAGCAGCTTGAGCGGGAGATTGGACACAGATACGCAGTATTTT
TRBJ1-2 | TRBV29-1 | NA | many | CSVLGGFYGYTF | TGCAGCGTCCTCGGGGGTTTCTATGGCTACACCTTC
TRBJ1-2 | TRBV29-1 | TRBD1 | few | CSVGDSYGYTF | TGCAGCGTTGGGGACAGCTATGGCTACACCTTC
TRBJ2-3 | TRBV11-2 | NA | few | CASSPPHSVTDTQYF | TGTGCCAGCAGCCCACCCCACTCTGTAACAGATACGCAGTATTTT
TRBJ2-2 | TRBV6-2/TRBV6-3 | TRBD2 | many | CATTGLAGAFGGELFF | TGTGCCACTACCGGACTAGCGGGGGCTTTTGGCGGGGAGCTGTTTTTT
TRBJ2-5 | TRBV10-3 | TRBD2 | NA | CAISDSLGGQETQYF | TGTGCCATCAGTGACTCACTCGGGGGGCAAGAGACCCAGTACTTC
TRBJ2-7 | TRBV7-9 | NA | many | CASRPRVDSQYSYEQYF | TGTGCCAGCAGGCCTCGTGTTGACAGCCAATACTCCTACGAGCAGTACTTC
TRBJ2-7 | TRBV6-5 | TRBD1 | many | CASTLKAGTGGYEQYF | TGTGCCAGCACCCTAAAGGCCGGGACAGGGGGGTACGAGCAGTACTTC
TRBJ2-2 | TRBV29-1 | NA | NA | CSVSGGYTGELFF | TGCAGCGTTTCTGGGGGCTACACCGGGGAGCTGTTTTTT
TRBJ2-1 | TRBV18 | NA | NA | CASSPTRGIVDEQFF | TGTGCCAGCTCACCAACCAGGGGTATTGTTGATGAGCAGTTCTTC
TRBJ2-7 | TRBV4-1 | NA | many | CASSQDGKVSAARVYEQYF | TGCGCCAGCAGCCAAGATGGAAAGGTTAGTGCGGCAAGGGTCTACGAGCAGTACTTC
TRBJ2-1 | TRBV6-6 | TRBD1 | NA | CASSYSTGDRKFF | TGTGCCAGCAGTTATTCCACAGGGGATCGTAAGTTCTTC
TRBJ2-1 | TRBV7-9 | NA | NA | CASSSKESGVGFF | TGTGCCAGCAGTTCAAAAGAGTCGGGAGTGGGGTTCTTC
TRBJ2-1 | TRBV12-3/TRBV12-4 | NA | few | CASSLSTGRNEQFF | TGTGCCAGCAGTTTATCCACGGGTCGAAATGAGCAGTTCTTC
TRBJ1-6 | TRBV20-1 | NA | NA | CSAIVGGGYNSPLHF | TGCAGTGCTATCGTCGGAGGGGGTTATAATTCACCCCTCCACTTT
TRBJ2-5 | TRBV15 | TRBD1 | many | CATSEQGAVLETQYF | TGTGCCACCAGCGAACAGGGGGCTGTTTTAGAGACCCAGTACTTC
TRBJ2-5 | TRBV5-1 | TRBD1 | few | CASSLGQLWETQYF | TGCGCCAGCAGCCTGGGACAGCTGTGGGAGACCCAGTACTTC
TRBJ1-2 | TRBV12-3/TRBV12-4 | NA | few | CASSLGPQGYTF | TGTGCCAGCAGCCTGGGGCCCCAGGGCTACACCTTC
TRBJ2-3 | TRBV25-1 | TRBD2 | many | CASALPSGGAGDTQYF | TGTGCCAGCGCACTCCCTAGCGGGGGGGCCGGAGATACGCAGTATTTT
TRBJ2-3 | TRBV7-2 | TRBD2 | few | CASSLERRGSTDTQYF | TGTGCCAGCAGCTTAGAGCGGCGGGGGTCAACAGATACGCAGTATTTT
TRBJ2-3 | TRBV12-3/TRBV12-4 | TRBD2 | few | CASSLGAAGGQDTQYF | TGTGCCAGCAGTTTAGGGGCGGCGGGGGGGCAAGATACGCAGTATTTT
TRBJ2-3 | TRBV2 | NA | NA | CASSEVTSTDTQYF | TGTGCCAGCAGTGAAGTCACTAGCACAGATACGCAGTATTTT
TRBJ2-3 | TRBV19 | NA | many | CASSIGVQQYF | TGTGCCAGTAGTATCGGAGTGCAGCAGTATTTT
TRBJ1-1 | TRBV29-1 | NA | many | CSGQDGEKAEAFF | TGCAGCGGACAGGACGGTGAAAAGGCTGAAGCTTTCTTT
TRBJ2-7 | TRBV7-6 | NA | many | CASSPSPTYEQYF | TGTGCCAGCAGTCCGTCACCAACCTACGAGCAGTACTTC
TRBJ1-1 | TRBV2 | TRBD1 | NA | CASMIGGRTEAFF | TGTGCCAGCATGATAGGGGGCCGGACTGAAGCTTTCTTT
TRBJ2-1 | TRBV9 | NA | many | CASSPLIASYNEQFF | TGTGCCAGCAGCCCCCTGATAGCTTCCTACAATGAGCAGTTCTTC
TRBJ2-7 | TRBV20-1 | TRBD2 | NA | CSAPREVPGEQYF | TGCAGTGCTCCGCGGGAGGTCCCTGGCGAGCAGTACTTC